These T cell receptor beta chains were read from a single sample in a study of blood T cell repertoires in COVID-19. Sequencing was performed with immunoSEQ multiplex PCR; in TCRdb, only in-frame clones are kept and a portion is missing. This sample has some 180,000 clones, with around four fifths found just once. Sequencing input: peripheral blood. The origin of the receptors is a woman aged 80 or over with COVID-19, enrolled during active disease. Both conserved end residues are trimmed from each CDR3.

CDR3aa,v_gene,j_gene
ASSLYGQGWAGNTIY,TRBV27,TRBJ1-3
AWSPGGDYGYT,TRBV30,TRBJ1-2
ASSEATGSLYGYT,TRBV2,TRBJ1-2
ASSGESGTQY,TRBV3-1/TRBV3-2,TRBJ2-3
ASSNSQGRNSNQPQH,TRBV3-1/TRBV3-2,TRBJ1-5
ASSSPSWAHEQY,TRBV28,TRBJ2-7
ASSLMASDLVAKNIQY,TRBV5-1,TRBJ2-4
ASSLGVTGKAF,TRBV7-9,TRBJ1-1
ASSPGLAGGSKETQY,TRBV4-3,TRBJ2-5
ASSQDNQGTNYGYT,TRBV4-2,TRBJ1-2
ASSVTTPTLTWAGANVLT,TRBV9,TRBJ2-6
ASSPLSGGLTDTQY,TRBV18,TRBJ2-3
ASRPDRGIYNEQF,TRBV27,TRBJ2-1
ASSPAPETQY,TRBV18,TRBJ2-5
ASSSPRGVEYQETQY,TRBV27,TRBJ2-5
ASSSTANYGYT,TRBV27,TRBJ1-2
ASSLEFGQMNTEAF,TRBV11-2,TRBJ1-1
ASSPLQAHSGNTIY,TRBV5-1,TRBJ1-3
ASSHDRDNEQF,TRBV5-4,TRBJ2-1
ASSSQGARYNEQF,TRBV5-1,TRBJ2-1
SAPLYTQY,TRBV20-1,TRBJ2-3
ASRERGGTDTQY,TRBV2,TRBJ2-3
ASIARTNTGELF,TRBV27,TRBJ2-2
ASGWDKEFPLH,TRBV16,TRBJ1-6
ASSFTGEMNTEAF,TRBV5-1,TRBJ1-1
ASSNARAGTEAF,TRBV6-2/TRBV6-3,TRBJ1-1
ASSIEVGGLDGYT,TRBV19,TRBJ1-2
ASSRDRTNSPLH,TRBV18,TRBJ1-6
ASSVEISGSTQISYEQY,TRBV9,TRBJ2-7
ASSLGLQETQY,TRBV5-4,TRBJ2-5
ATLRGDTQY,TRBV6-5,TRBJ2-3
ASSLSAGLWDGYT,TRBV28,TRBJ1-2
ATSRPSGGADIQY,TRBV15,TRBJ2-4
ASSLRDWNYGYT,TRBV28,TRBJ1-2
ASIAGPGYYGYT,TRBV7-8,TRBJ1-2
ASSLFEGDYEQY,TRBV27,TRBJ2-7
AWSVLGTSGSTGELF,TRBV30,TRBJ2-2
ASSKAEDRLIVQPQH,TRBV21-1,TRBJ1-5
ASSLYRGAEAF,TRBV27,TRBJ1-1
ASSQSEAGGRSPLH,TRBV3-1/TRBV3-2,TRBJ1-6
ASSVGPGRFWGNEQF,TRBV9,TRBJ2-1
ASRLSGVTAITGELF,TRBV2,TRBJ2-2
ASSLERSSPLH,TRBV11-3,TRBJ1-6
ASRPESYNEQF,TRBV6-1,TRBJ2-1
ASIGDIYEQY,TRBV28,TRBJ2-7
ASSLGQGKNQPQH,TRBV7-2,TRBJ1-5